This record covers a single TCR beta chain. The antigen it binds to is not known. One base away there is no much larger clone; base qualities are not given. Collaborating institutions collected whole blood in K2EDTA tubes following their own protocols. For TCRbeta analysis, collaborators shipped samples as frozen whole blood, isolated PBMCs, or DNA extracted from either of those sample types. The junction carries 19 bases between V and J, which are trimmed by 10 bases and 12 bases respectively. Including cysteine and phenylalanine, the CDR3 has 13 amino acids. The CDR3 DNA has 39 bases and is translated from base 1. From a lookup of the germline V gene, CDR1 and CDR2 are MNHEY and SVGAGI. The data are from a study of blood T cell repertoires in COVID-19 (dated by TCRdb to the early 2020s). Concerning the study at large: Samples covering the acute and convalescent phases of COVID-19 were provided by collaborators in the United States, Italy and Spain. Deeply sampled blood TCRbeta repertoires from subjects exposed to, actively infected with, or recovered from COVID-19 were included in the dataset. The sample metadata nearly always contained a de-identified subject ID, COVID-19 status, age in years and sex. Where available, HLA class I and class II types were obtained from metadata supplied by the sample provider rather than from assay-based typing. A freely available public database, intended as a resource for researchers studying the immune response to SARS-CoV-2, is where the repertoires were released. The material from the prospective study consisted of cDNA or gDNA derived from T cells, B-cell-depleted T cells, or PBMCs. Samples came from the ongoing ImmuneRACE study (first 160 participants) plus 1,254 subjects from 6 global collaborators. What the study reported, not specific to this receptor: Clinical and demographic metadata were provided uncurated, with the amount varying by source and participant.

TCRbeta CDR3 regions were amplified from genomic DNA using the immunoSEQ Assay, a bias-controlled multiplex PCR. On the authors' methods: The number of nucleated cells in each sample was estimated from the amplification of reference gene primers within the assay. To quantify the absolute abundance of each unique TCRbeta CDR3 rearrangement, sequence reads were collapsed and filtered. For each sample, productive Simpson clonality was calculated by taking the square root of Simpson's diversity index across productive rearrangements. The table was pulled from immuneACCESS by TCRdb, which kept in-frame rearrangements only. Such tables lose some clones; where checked, under half of the loss comes from unresolved V genes, and the rest has no known cause. V, J and clone size derive from that table, while D and trimming were established from the DNA sequence. Here the sample has 220,000 or so clones; approximately 84% occur a single time. The top ten clonotypes cover about 2% of the sample.

The sequence joins TRBV6-5 to TRBJ1-6, with TRBD1 perhaps the D gene, on 6 matching bases. Source material: peripheral blood. The clonotype was recovered from a woman of 80 years or more with acute or convalescent COVID-19. CDR3 sequence: CATAGVTVRPLHF. The nucleotide sequence is TGTGCCACCGCAGGGGTTACGGTTCGACCCCTCCACTTT.